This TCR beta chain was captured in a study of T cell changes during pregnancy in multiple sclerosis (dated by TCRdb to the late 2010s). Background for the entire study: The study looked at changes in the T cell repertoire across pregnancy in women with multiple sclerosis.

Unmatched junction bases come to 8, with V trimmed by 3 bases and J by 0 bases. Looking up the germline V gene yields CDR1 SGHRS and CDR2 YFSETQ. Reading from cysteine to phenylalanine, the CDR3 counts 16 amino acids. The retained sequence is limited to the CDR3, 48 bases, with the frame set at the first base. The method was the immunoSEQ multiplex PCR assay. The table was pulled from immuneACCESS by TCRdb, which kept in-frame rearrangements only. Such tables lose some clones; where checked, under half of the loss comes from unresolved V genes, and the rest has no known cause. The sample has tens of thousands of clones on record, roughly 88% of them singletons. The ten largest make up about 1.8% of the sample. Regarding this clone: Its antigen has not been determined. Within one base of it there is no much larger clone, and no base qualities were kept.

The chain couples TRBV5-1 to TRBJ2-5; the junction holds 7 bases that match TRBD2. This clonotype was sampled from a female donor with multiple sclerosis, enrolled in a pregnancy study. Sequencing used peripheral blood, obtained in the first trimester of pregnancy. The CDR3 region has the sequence CASSWGPSGNQETQYF. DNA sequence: TGCGCCAGCAGCTGGGGCCCTAGCGGAAACCAAGAGACCCAGTACTTC.